These 5 T cell receptor beta chains were sequenced from one sample in a study of shared clonotypes between healthy human individuals. The method was immunoSEQ multiplex PCR; TCRdb's version includes in-frame clones alone and lacks a portion of them. The sample has roughly 2.5 million clones; just over 90% are singletons. The sequencing input was naive CD4+ T cells sorted from blood. Subset denoted: CD45RA+ positively selected. The origin of the receptors is a man aged 18-30 years in good health.

The chain links TRBV27 to TRBJ1-6, with D perhaps TRBD1 (5 bases). The V gene lost 2 bases and the J gene lost 12 bases, with 11 bases spanning the gap. There are 13 residues in the CDR3. Germline CDR1 and CDR2: MNHEY and SMNVEV (reference sequence). The CDR3: CASSLLWGGPLHF. The CDR3 DNA reads as TGTGCCAGCAGTTTACTTTGGGGGGGACCCCTCCACTTT.

A word on this clone: Within the sample, other DNA sequences also encode this same CDR3. V and J are TRBV5-4 and TRBJ1-2; no definite D call. CDR3 size: 13 residues. The germline gives CDR1 SGHNT, CDR2 YYREEE (reference sequence). Trimming left V 4 bases short and J 2 bases short, with 9 bases between. For the CDR3, the DNA is TGTGCCAGCAGCCGAGAGGGAAACTATGGCTACACCTTC. Its protein is CASSREGNYGYTF.

The CDR3 DNA sequence: TGTGCCTGGAGTGTAAGCGGGTTAGGACGGAGCTCCTACGAGCAGTACTTC. Translating gives CAWSVSGLGRSSYEQYF. The chain has TRBV30 and TRBJ2-7; perhaps TRBD2 as D (6 bases). V dropped 0 bases and J dropped 0 bases, with 18 bases sitting between them. The germline V gene has CDR1 GTSNPN and CDR2 SVGIG (reference sequence). The CDR3 length is 17 residues.

About this clone: In the same sample, other DNA sequences code for this CDR3. The chain has TRBV18 and TRBJ2-7; the match to TRBD2 covers 11 bases. The V gene's germline CDR1 is KGHSH and CDR2 LQKENI. The V segment lost 3 bases and the J segment 2 bases; nucleotides outside the gene matches: 3. This CDR3 is 15 amino acids long. The CDR3 loop is CASSPGTSGAYEQYF. The DNA of the CDR3 is TGTGCCAGCTCACCGGGGACTAGCGGAGCCTACGAGCAGTACTTC.

The V and J genes are TRBV5-1 and TRBJ2-3; D may be TRBD2 (6 bases). Germline CDR1 SGHRS, CDR2 YFSETQ. V was cut by 0 bases and J by 6 bases, with 11 bases left in between. The CDR3 consists of 14 residues. The CDR3 DNA sequence: TGCGCCAGCAGCTTGGCCCCGGGGGAGGATACGCAGTATTTT. Translated, it gives CASSLAPGEDTQYF.